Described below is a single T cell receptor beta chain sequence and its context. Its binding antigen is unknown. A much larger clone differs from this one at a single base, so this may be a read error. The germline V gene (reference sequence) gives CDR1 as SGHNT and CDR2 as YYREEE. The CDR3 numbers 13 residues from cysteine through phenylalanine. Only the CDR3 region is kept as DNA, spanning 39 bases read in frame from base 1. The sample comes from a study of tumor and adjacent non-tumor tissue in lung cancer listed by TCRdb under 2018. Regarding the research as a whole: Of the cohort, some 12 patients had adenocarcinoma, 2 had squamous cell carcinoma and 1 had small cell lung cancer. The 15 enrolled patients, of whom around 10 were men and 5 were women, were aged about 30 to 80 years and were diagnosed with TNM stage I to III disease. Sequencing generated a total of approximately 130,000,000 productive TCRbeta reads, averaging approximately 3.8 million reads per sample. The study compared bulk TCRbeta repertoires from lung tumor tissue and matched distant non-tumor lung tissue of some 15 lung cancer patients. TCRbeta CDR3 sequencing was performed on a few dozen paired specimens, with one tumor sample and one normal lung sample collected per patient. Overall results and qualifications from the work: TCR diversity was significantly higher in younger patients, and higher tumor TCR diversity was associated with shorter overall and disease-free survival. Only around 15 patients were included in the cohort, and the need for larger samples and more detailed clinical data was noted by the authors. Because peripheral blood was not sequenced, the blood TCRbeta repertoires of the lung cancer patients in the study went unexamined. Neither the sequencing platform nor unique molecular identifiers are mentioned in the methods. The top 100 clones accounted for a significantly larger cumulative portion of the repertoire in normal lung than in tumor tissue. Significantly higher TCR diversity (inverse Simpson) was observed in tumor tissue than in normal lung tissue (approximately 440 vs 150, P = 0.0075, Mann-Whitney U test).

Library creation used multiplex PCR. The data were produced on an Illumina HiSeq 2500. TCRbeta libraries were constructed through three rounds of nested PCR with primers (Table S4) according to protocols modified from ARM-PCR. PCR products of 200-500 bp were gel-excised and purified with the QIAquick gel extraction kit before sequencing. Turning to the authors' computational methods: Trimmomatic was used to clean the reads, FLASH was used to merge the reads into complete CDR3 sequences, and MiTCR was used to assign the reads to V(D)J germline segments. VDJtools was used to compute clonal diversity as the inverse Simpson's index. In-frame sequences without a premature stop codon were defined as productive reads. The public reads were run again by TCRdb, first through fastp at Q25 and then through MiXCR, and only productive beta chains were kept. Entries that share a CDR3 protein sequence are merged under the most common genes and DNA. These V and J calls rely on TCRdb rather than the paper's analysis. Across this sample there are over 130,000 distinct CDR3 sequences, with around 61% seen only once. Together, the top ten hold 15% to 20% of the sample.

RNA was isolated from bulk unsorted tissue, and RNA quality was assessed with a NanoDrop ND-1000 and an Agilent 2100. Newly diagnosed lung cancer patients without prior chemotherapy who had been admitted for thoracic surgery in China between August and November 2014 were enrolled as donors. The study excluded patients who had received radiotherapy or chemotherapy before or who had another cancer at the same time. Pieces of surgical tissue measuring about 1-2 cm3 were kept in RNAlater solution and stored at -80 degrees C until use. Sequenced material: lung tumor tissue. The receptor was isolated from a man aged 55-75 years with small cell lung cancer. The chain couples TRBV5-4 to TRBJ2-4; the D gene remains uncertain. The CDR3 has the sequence CASSLAAKNIHYF. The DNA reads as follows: TGTGCCAGCAGCTTGGCGGCCAAAAACATTCATTACTTC.